This T cell receptor (beta chain) was recorded in a study of read filtering for tumor transcriptome and immune sequencing. This library used around 400 ng RNA and molecular barcoded adaptors spanning alpha/delta and beta/gamma chains. Using its own MiXCR run on the reads, TCRdb lists one record per CDR3 protein. This table holds around 29,000 distinct CDR3 sequences, roughly an eighth found once. This clonotype was picked up a small number of times. The sequence was obtained from a donor over 35 with multiple myeloma. The sequencing input was a population of CD138-negative cells sorted from bone marrow.

The DNA of the CDR3 is TGCAGCGTTTCGGGGGAACTAGTTGGAAAAGAGGTCACCGGGGAGCTGTTTTTT. Translation: CSVSGELVGKEVTGELFF. The rearrangement uses TRBV29-1 and TRBJ2-2; D possibly corresponds to TRBD2 (6 bases). V lost 5 bases and J lost 4, with 26 bases in between. Germline V gene sequence: CDR1 SQVTM, CDR2 ANQGSEA. This CDR3 has 18 amino acids.